This T cell receptor (beta chain) was identified during a study of a mutant IDH1 vaccine in newly diagnosed glioma. Looking at the study overall: Previous care, which was radiotherapy, temozolomide, or both, most often involved both.

Profiling relied on immunoSEQ multiplex PCR, and the TCRdb table lists in-frame clones only, not all of them. The sample lists some 32,000 clones; approximately 89% were seen once. Regarding time point: week 47, end of study. Topical imiquimod accompanied each vaccine dose, which consisted of 300 ug of mutant IDH1 20-mer peptide. Patients received eight vaccinations in weeks 1, 3, 5, 7, 11, 15, 19, 23. Notes on this clone: What it binds is not known.

Deletions cut 8 bases from V and 6 bases from J, with 16 bases between. The CDR3 is made up of 14 amino acids. The V gene's germline CDR1 is LNHNV and CDR2 YYDKDF (reference sequence). V gene TRBV15 combines with J gene TRBJ2-2; no clear D gene. Sequences were derived from PBMCs, sampled from a glioma patient whose treatment included an IDH1 peptide vaccine. This clonotype was sampled from a man aged 40-49 years with glioma. The CDR3: CATEKAPRAGELFF. The CDR3 region has the DNA TGTGCCACCGAGAAGGCCCCACGGGCCGGGGAGCTGTTTTTT. The whole variable domain, remainder taken from reference TRBV15 and TRBJ2-2, is DAMVIQNPRYQVTQFGKPVTLSCSQTLNHNVMYWYQQKSSQAPKLLFHYYDKDFNNEADTPDNFQSRRPNTSFCFLDIRSPGLGDTAMYLCATEKAPRAGELFFGEGSRLTVL.